This T cell receptor beta chain was profiled in a study of blood T cell repertoires in COVID-19. Study details: In each case, the material was cDNA or gDNA derived from T cells, B-cell-depleted T cells, or PBMCs.

The CDR3 totals 14 residues. CDR1 and CDR2 (germline): LNHDA, SQIVND (reference sequence). The ends lost 3 bases at V and 4 bases at J; junction bases unmatched: 5. Generated by immunoSEQ multiplex PCR, the TCRdb table keeps only in-frame clones and is missing some. Of about 400,000 clones listed, around 87% are singletons. The sequence derives from a human donor in a cohort sampled during active COVID-19. Sequencing was performed on peripheral blood. The V gene is TRBV19, the J gene TRBJ2-7, with TRBD1 matching over 8 bases. The CDR3 here is CASSMGQDLYEQYF. The CDR3 bases are TGTGCCAGTAGTATGGGACAGGATTTGTACGAGCAGTACTTC.